A selection of T cell receptor beta chains follows, all from one sample in a study of T-cell reconstitution after alpha-beta-depleted transplantation in children. One entry per CDR3 protein results from TCRdb running MiXCR on the PCR reads. The sample carries around 680,000 distinct CDR3 sequences, approximately 17% recorded once. The material sequenced was PBMCs from the stem cell graft donor, taken from the stem cell graft. The source is a human donor who donated a stem cell graft to a child with acute myeloid leukemia. Each CDR3 is given with its conserved first and last residue. D genes are given only for firm matches. Size is stated for part of the rows, as once, few or many counts, or as a class when the clone is expanded.

TRBJ2-1 TRBD2 . TRBV7-9 CASSLVGQGGAYEQFF TGTGCCAGCAGCTTAGTGGGGCAGGGAGGGGCCTATGAGCAGTTCTTC
TRBJ2-1 . many TRBV20-1 CSASGRVGLNEQFF TGCAGTGCTAGTGGCAGGGTGGGGTTGAATGAGCAGTTCTTC
TRBJ1-5 . . TRBV20-1 CSAREPDRAPHQPQHF TGCAGTGCTAGAGAACCGGACAGAGCGCCCCATCAGCCCCAGCATTTT
TRBJ1-1 . many TRBV10-3 CAISGPRTEAFF TGTGCCATCAGTGGTCCCCGCACTGAAGCTTTCTTT
TRBJ2-5 . . TRBV4-3 CASSQDPRREETQYF TGCGCCAGCAGCCAAGATCCTCGCAGGGAGGAGACCCAGTACTTC
TRBJ2-1 . . TRBV2 CASKLLGTSNNEQFF TGTGCCAGCAAACTCCTCGGGACTTCTAACAATGAGCAGTTCTTC
TRBJ1-3 TRBD1 . TRBV7-9 CASSLTGLGNTIYF TGTGCCAGCAGCTTGACAGGGCTCGGAAACACCATATATTTT
TRBJ2-2 TRBD1 few TRBV10-3 CAISQEGATGELFF TGTGCCATCAGCCAAGAGGGGGCTACCGGGGAGCTGTTTTTT
TRBJ2-3 . . TRBV7-8 CASTYSEFSTDTQYF TGTGCCAGCACATACTCGGAGTTTAGCACAGATACGCAGTATTTT
TRBJ1-1 TRBD1 . TRBV29-1 CSVRQGQNTEAFF TGCAGCGTGCGACAGGGACAGAACACTGAAGCTTTCTTT
TRBJ1-5 . many TRBV6-2/TRBV6-3 CASSYSKGARGDQPQHF TGTGCCAGCAGTTACTCGAAGGGAGCGAGGGGTGATCAGCCCCAGCATTTT
TRBJ2-3 . many TRBV20-1 CSARESETYTDTQYF TGCAGTGCTAGAGAATCAGAGACTTACACAGATACGCAGTATTTT
TRBJ2-1 . many TRBV7-6 CASSLAADTYNEQFF TGTGCCAGCAGCTTAGCGGCCGATACCTACAATGAGCAGTTCTTC
TRBJ2-2 . . TRBV7-3 CASSLIPTGANTGELFF TGTGCCAGCAGCTTAATCCCCACGGGAGCTAACACCGGGGAGCTGTTTTTT
TRBJ1-2 . many TRBV20-1 CSARLAGYGYTF TGCAGTGCTAGGTTGGCGGGCTATGGCTACACCTTC
TRBJ1-5 . few TRBV7-2 CASSVASSGQPQHF TGTGCCAGCAGCGTAGCGAGTAGCGGGCAGCCCCAGCATTTT
TRBJ1-4 TRBD1 . TRBV12-3/TRBV12-4 CASSLIRQGGEKLFF TGTGCCAGCAGTTTAATAAGACAGGGGGGTGAAAAACTGTTTTTT
TRBJ2-1 . . TRBV28 CASSRLPQSSYNEQFF TGTGCCAGCAGCCGACTCCCCCAAAGCTCCTACAATGAGCAGTTCTTC
TRBJ2-5 . few TRBV7-2 CASSLAQGIRETQYF TGTGCCAGCAGCTTAGCTCAAGGGATTCGGGAGACCCAGTACTTC
TRBJ1-2 . . TRBV7-2 CASSSYGQRLNYGYTF TGTGCCAGCAGCTCTTACGGGCAGAGACTTAACTATGGCTACACCTTC
TRBJ1-2 TRBD1 few TRBV13 CASSGQGLKGYTF TGTGCCAGTTCGGGACAGGGGTTGAAAGGCTACACCTTC
TRBJ1-5 . few TRBV27 CASSSISQPQHF TGTGCCAGCAGTTCGATCAGCCAGCCCCAGCATTTT
TRBJ1-5 . many TRBV7-2 CASSPLHGSNQPQHF TGTGCCAGCAGCCCCCTACATGGGAGCAATCAGCCCCAGCATTTT
TRBJ2-5 TRBD2 once TRBV7-3 CASSLGGGSETQYF TGTGCCAGCAGCTTAGGGGGGGGAAGTGAGACCCAGTACTTC
TRBJ1-5 . . TRBV6-7 CASSYYAPPGQYSNQPQHF TGTGCCAGCAGTTACTATGCCCCGCCCGGGCAATATAGCAATCAGCCCCAGCATTTT
TRBJ1-5 . few TRBV12-3/TRBV12-4 CASTPGGQGDQPQHF TGTGCCAGCACCCCCGGGGGTCAGGGTGATCAGCCCCAGCATTTT
TRBJ1-1 . many TRBV20-1 CSASYRMNTEAFF TGCAGTGCTAGTTACAGGATGAACACTGAAGCTTTCTTT